The 8 T cell receptor beta chains below all came from one sample that was sequenced in a study of spatial heterogeneity in lung cancer. Time point of the sample: sample taken at primary tumor resection. TCRdb used MiXCR to reprocess the 5' RACE reads, holding one entry per CDR3 protein. The sample shows fewer than 30,000 distinct CDR3 sequences, approximately 6.9% of them seen only once. General study points: Tumoral mutation counts were tracked by counts of expanded intratumoral alpha and beta TCRs.

No antigen has been identified for these receptors. The material sequenced was lung tumor tissue, taken at surgery. Every receptor here comes from a male donor with early-stage non-small cell lung cancer.

This chain uses TRBV18 with TRBJ1-2, with 7 bases fitting TRBD1. The CDR3 extends over 14 amino acids. V lost 5 bases to trimming and J lost 3 bases; unmatched junction nucleotides: 6. CDR1 is KGHSH and CDR2 is LQKENI in the germline V gene. CDR3 residues: CASSLTGTDYGYTF. Here the CDR3 DNA reads TGTGCCAGCTCATTGACAGGGACGGACTATGGCTACACCTTC.

The table lists this clonotype with many counts. The V and J genes are TRBV6-2 or TRBV6-3 and TRBJ2-1, with no clear D. Germline CDR1 MNHEY, CDR2 SVGEGT. V was shortened by 6 bases and J by 8 bases, with 23 bases between the two germline ends. This CDR3 comprises 16 residues. CDR3 in amino acids: CASRVSRGDPRDEQFF. DNA of the CDR3: TGTGCCAGCAGGGTATCGCGTGGAGACCCTAGGGATGAGCAGTTCTTC.

The table lists this clonotype with many counts. The chain carries TRBV2 and TRBJ2-2, with 8 bases that match TRBD1. Germline CDR1 SNHLY, CDR2 FYNNEI. This CDR3 region has 14 residues. Germline trimming cut 4 bases from V and 3 bases from J; bases unmatched to any gene: 1. CDR3 amino acids: CASSGTGYTGELFF. CDR3 nucleotides: TGTGCCAGCAGTGGGACAGGGTACACCGGGGAGCTGTTTTTT.

The chain is built from TRBV12-3 or TRBV12-4 and TRBJ2-3; a weak D match, TRBD2 (7 bases). V shed 3 bases and J shed 4 bases, with 17 bases lying between them. The CDR3 spans 16 residues. CDR3 coding DNA: TGTGCCAGCAGTTTTTTAGGACGGGGGGCCGCAGATACGCAGTATTTT. The encoded protein is CASSFLGRGAADTQYF.

This clonotype was seen at least ten times. The genes are TRBV6-2 or TRBV6-3 and TRBJ1-1; unclear D gene. Trimming cost V 0 bases and J 7 bases, with 3 bases left between them. Germline V gene lookup returns CDR1 MNHEY and CDR2 SVGEGT. CDR3 length: 11 residues. CDR3 nucleotides: TGTGCCAGCAGTTACTCGCTTGAAGCTTTCTTT. Its translation: CASSYSLEAFF.

This clonotype is labeled medium-sized. V gene TRBV3-1 combines with J gene TRBJ1-2; the D is unclear. Germline V gene data show CDR1 as LGHDT and CDR2 as YNNKEL (reference sequence). Trimming shortened V by 0 bases and J by 2 bases, and 13 bases separated the two germline ends. CDR3 length: 16 residues. CDR3 protein: CASSQDTPPANYGYTF. The CDR3 DNA is TGTGCCAGCAGCCAAGACACCCCCCCGGCCAACTATGGCTACACCTTC.

This clonotype has just a few counts. The genes are TRBV5-1 and TRBJ2-3; D is possibly TRBD2 (5 bases). The CDR3 is 14 amino acids. CDR1 and CDR2 from the germline V gene are SGHRS and YFSETQ. Between the trimmed V and J ends, which lost 0 bases and 2 bases, there was a span of 7 bases. The CDR3 region is CASSLEGVTDTQYF. In DNA, the CDR3 is TGCGCCAGCAGCTTGGAGGGAGTCACAGATACGCAGTATTTT. Full variable domain (missing parts from reference TRBV5-1 and TRBJ2-3): KAGVTQTPRYLIKTRGQQVTLSCSPISGHRSVSWYQQTPGQGLQFLFEYFSETQRNKGNFPGRFSGRQFSNSRSEMNVSTLELGDSALYLCASSLEGVTDTQYFGPGTRLTVL.

At least ten counts were recorded for this clonotype. The chain combines TRBV7-9 with TRBJ1-1; no clear D. This CDR3 is 12 amino acids long. CDR1 and CDR2 from the germline V gene are SEHNR and FQNEAQ (reference sequence). Deletions cut 2 bases from V and 10 bases from J, with 11 bases between. The CDR3 DNA sequence: TGTGCCAGCAGCTTATTAGAGGAGGGAGCTTTCTTT. Amino acid sequence: CASSLLEEGAFF.